This TCR beta chain appears in the sequencing data of a study of blood T cells in healthy people across ages. The CDR3 contains 12 residues. V was cut by 3 bases and J by 9 bases, with 11 bases left in between. The germline CDR1 and CDR2 sequences are SGHAT and FQNNGV. Donor samples were obtained from healthy Caucasian individuals from Russia, aged about 6 to 95. A J-beta primer mix and a sample-barcoded 5' primer were used in a second PCR of about 7 to 12 cycles. TCRdb re-analysed the 5' RACE reads in MiXCR, keeping a single row per CDR3 protein. The sample shows fewer than 2,000,000 distinct CDR3 sequences, about 35% of them seen only once.

This chain links TRBV11-2 with TRBJ1-1; D perhaps matches TRBD1 (6 bases). The receptor comes from a woman younger than 45 in good health. The sample was blood. The CDR3 spells CASSLAGGQAFF. CDR3 in DNA: TGTGCCAGCAGCTTGGCGGGGGGCCAAGCTTTCTTT.